One and the same sample provided the 14 T cell receptor beta chains below, sequenced in a study of blood T cells in healthy people across ages. Then a second PCR, running about 6 to 11 cycles, was carried out with a sample-barcoded 5' primer and a J-beta primer mix. One entry per CDR3 protein results from TCRdb running MiXCR on the 5' RACE reads. The data hold 700,000 to 850,000 distinct CDR3 sequences, with approximately 53% observed a single time. Sequenced sample: blood. The source of these receptors is a man older than 75 in good health.

The chain combines TRBV9 with TRBJ2-2; unclear D gene. The V gene's germline CDR1 is SGDLS and CDR2 YYNGEE. Trimming removed 0 bases from V and 6 bases from J, with 6 bases in between. CDR3 size: 13 residues. This CDR3 is CASSVVAAGELFF. The CDR3 coding sequence is TGTGCCAGCAGCGTAGTAGCAGCCGGGGAGCTGTTTTTT.

V is TRBV4-1 and J is TRBJ2-7; 14 bases are shared with TRBD2. The CDR3 loop spans 17 amino acids. Losses at the gene ends were 0 bases for V and 4 bases for J; bases not matched to a gene: 5. Per germline, CDR1 MGHRA and CDR2 YSYEKL. In nucleotides, the CDR3 is TGCGCCAGCAGCCAAGAAAGGACTAGCGGGAGGCGGTACGAGCAGTACTTC. Encoded protein: CASSQERTSGRRYEQYF.

The gene calls are TRBV5-4 and TRBJ2-6; TRBD2 might be the D (5 bases). The CDR3 is made up of 15 amino acids. V was shortened by 3 bases and J by 3 bases, with 10 bases between the two germline ends. Germline assignment: CDR1 SGHNT and CDR2 YYREEE (reference sequence). The CDR3 loop is CASSSAGGGANVLTF. The CDR3 nucleotides read TGTGCCAGCAGCTCGGCAGGAGGTGGGGCCAACGTCCTGACTTTC.

The gene calls are TRBV20-1 and TRBJ1-1; TRBD1 might be the D (5 bases). Trimming left V 1 base short and J 9 bases short, with 12 bases between. The CDR3 spans 12 residues. The germline V gene encodes CDR1 DFQATT and CDR2 SNEGSKA (reference sequence). The CDR3 DNA reads TGCAGTGCTAGAGGGGACGAAGATAAAGCTTTCTTT. It translates to CSARGDEDKAFF.

CDR3 amino acids: CSASRPGTGPTLGTQYF. The CDR3 DNA sequence: TGCAGTGCTTCACGTCCGGGGACAGGCCCTACCTTGGGGACCCAGTACTTC. The chain carries TRBV20-1 and TRBJ2-7, with 8 bases fitting TRBD1. The closer fit of TRBJ2-5 to the DNA end suggests the J call may be wrong. This CDR3 spans 17 amino acids. Germline V gives CDR1 DFQATT, CDR2 SNEGSKA (reference sequence).

The rearrangement links TRBV28 to TRBJ1-6, with no clear D. This CDR3 region has 12 residues. V was shortened by 10 bases and J by 10 bases, with 14 bases between the two germline ends. From germline, CDR1 is MDHEN and CDR2 SYDVKM. CDR3 bases: TGTGCCACCCGAACGGCTAGCTCACCCCTCCACTTT. It translates to CATRTASSPLHF.

This chain links TRBV3-1 with TRBJ2-1; D is perhaps TRBD2 (7 bases). CDR3 length: 18 residues. V was clipped by 4 bases and J by 0 bases, with 19 bases between them. From germline, CDR1 is LGHDT and CDR2 YNNKEL (reference sequence). In DNA form, the CDR3 reads TGTGCCAGCAGCCCCGGGGGGCGGGGGTCGAGCTCCTACAATGAGCAGTTCTTC. Translating it yields CASSPGGRGSSSYNEQFF.

This clonotype was counted between two and nine times. The gene calls are TRBV6-6 and TRBJ2-3; 7 bases fit TRBD2. The CDR3 covers 14 residues. With V trimmed by 7 bases and J by 0 bases, 4 bases remained unmatched. Germline CDR1 reads MNHNY; CDR2 reads SVGAGI (reference sequence). The CDR3 sequence is CASNSAGSTDTQYF. DNA for the CDR3: TGTGCCAGCAACTCAGCGGGGAGCACAGATACGCAGTATTTT.

This clonotype was found a few times. This rearrangement joins TRBV6-5 to TRBJ1-2; TRBD1 agrees at 8 bases. Germline CDR1 reads MNHEY; CDR2 reads SVGAGI. Unmatched junction bases numbered 7, after V lost 6 bases and J lost 4 bases. The CDR3 extends over 14 amino acids. CDR3 nucleotides: TGTGCCAGCAGCCGTGGACAGGGAGGCTATGGCTACACCTTC. Protein product: CASSRGQGGYGYTF.

Of note for this clonotype: It may be a read error: a sequence one base away is much more abundant. Written as DNA, the CDR3 is TGTGCCTGGAGCAGACTAGCGGGAGAAATCAATGAGCAGTACTTC. Translation: CAWSRLAGEINEQYF. This chain uses TRBV30 with TRBJ2-7; the match to TRBD2 covers 12 bases. Germline CDR1 and CDR2: GTSNPN and SVGIG (reference sequence). The ends lost 3 bases at V and 7 bases at J; junction bases unmatched: 10. This CDR3 spans 15 amino acids.

This clonotype was seen many times. The chain carries TRBV10-3 and TRBJ2-5, with 13 positions matching TRBD2. The V gene's germline CDR1 is ENHRY and CDR2 SYGVKD. V was clipped by 3 bases and J by 5 bases; unmatched bases: 6. CDR3 size: 16 residues. The CDR3 DNA reads TGTGCCATCAGTGACCCGACTAGCGGGAGGCGTGAGACCCAGTACTTC. Protein: CAISDPTSGRRETQYF.

V is TRBV24-1 and J is TRBJ2-7; D is ambiguous. V dropped 3 bases and J dropped 6 bases, with 11 bases sitting between them. The CDR3 totals 13 residues. Germline V lookup: CDR1 KGHDR, CDR2 SFDVKD. CDR3 nucleotides: TGTGCCACCAGTGATCTGGGCCAGGTCGAGCAGTACTTC. It specifies CATSDLGQVEQYF.

V and J are TRBV5-1 and TRBJ2-1; no reliable D call. Germline V gene sequence: CDR1 SGHRS, CDR2 YFSETQ. V lost 10 bases, J lost 0 bases, and 17 bases lay in between. CDR3 length: 15 residues. CDR3 protein: CAGRGSPSSYNEQFF. The CDR3 coding sequence is TGCGCCGGCCGAGGCAGCCCGAGCTCCTACAATGAGCAGTTCTTC.

The rearrangement links TRBV5-1 to TRBJ2-7; TRBD2 matches at 10 bases. Unmatched junction bases numbered 4, after V lost 5 bases and J lost 2 bases. Per the germline V gene, CDR1 is SGHRS and CDR2 is YFSETQ. The length of the CDR3 is 14 residues. CDR3 in amino acids: CASRLGLAPYEQYF. The CDR3 bases are TGCGCCAGCAGACTGGGACTAGCGCCCTACGAGCAGTACTTC.